Presented here are 4 T cell receptor beta chains from one specimen sequenced in a study of blood T cell repertoires in COVID-19. The method was immunoSEQ multiplex PCR; TCRdb's version includes in-frame clones alone and lacks a portion of them. The profile covers approximately 180,000 clones, with around 80% appearing a single time and about a sixth taken by the ten largest. Sequencing was carried out using PBMCs or T cells enriched from blood (not recorded which). The source of these receptors is a woman aged 45-59 years with acute COVID-19.

The rearrangement joins TRBV9 to TRBJ2-6, with 9 nucleotides matching TRBD1. V lost 0 bases and J lost 1; bases outside the gene matches: 11. The CDR3 covers 20 residues. Germline-derived CDR1 and CDR2 are SGDLS and YYNGEE. The CDR3 loop reads CASSVGYRGPDVSGANVLTF. CDR3 DNA: TGTGCCAGCAGCGTAGGTTACAGGGGGCCTGATGTTTCTGGGGCCAACGTCCTGACTTTC.

This chain joins TRBV25-1 and TRBJ1-2; no definite D call. V lost 8 bases and J lost 2, with 12 bases in between. Germline CDR1 MGHDK, CDR2 SYGVNS. This CDR3 is built from 13 residues. CDR3 bases: TGTGCCAGCCCTGACGGAGCCAACTATGGCTACACCTTC. This encodes CASPDGANYGYTF.

This clone was counted between two and nine times. The chain has TRBV28 and TRBJ1-2; 8 bases match TRBD1. Germline assignment: CDR1 MDHEN and CDR2 SYDVKM. V shed 6 bases and J 8 bases; nucleotides not matched to a gene: 11. This CDR3 is built from 14 residues. CDR3 sequence reads: CASSLVQGEKGYTF. The CDR3 nucleotides read TGTGCCAGCAGCTTGGTACAGGGGGAGAAAGGCTACACCTTC.

This clone was detected a few times. The rearrangement links TRBV5-1 to TRBJ1-2, with 9 bases matching TRBD1. The CDR3 is made up of 16 amino acids. Germline V gene lookup returns CDR1 SGHRS and CDR2 YFSETQ. J was trimmed by 2 bases and V by 3 bases; bases with no gene match: 8. CDR3 in DNA: TGCGCCAGCAGCTCACTACAGGGGGCGCAGAACTATGGCTACACCTTC. Translation: CASSSLQGAQNYGYTF.